This passage covers 12 T cell receptor beta chains from one sample sequenced in a study of PD-1 blockade in classical Hodgkin lymphoma. Time point given: cycle 4 day 1 (C4D1), after about 6 weeks of nivolumab. In every patient, relapse followed autologous stem cell transplantation, while exposure to brentuximab vedotin differed. Thawed PBMCs underwent magnetic negative selection to yield purified CD4+ T cells. Assay: immunoSEQ multiplex PCR; the TCRdb copy retains only in-frame clones and omits some. This table holds 30,000 to 40,000 clones, 80% to 95% found once. Sequencing used CD4+ T cells from blood, obtained before the fourth cycle of nivolumab. The receptors derive from a human donor with classical Hodgkin lymphoma.

In this sample, this clone turned up a few times. The chain has TRBV27 and TRBJ2-2; possibly TRBD1 for D (5 bases). The CDR3 is made up of 15 amino acids. Germline V gene data show CDR1 as MNHEY and CDR2 as SMNVEV (reference sequence). Trimming stripped 6 bases from V and 3 bases from J, with 14 bases between. The CDR3 is CASSPDRDYTGELFF. CDR3 bases: TGTGCCAGCAGCCCAGACAGAGATTACACCGGGGAGCTGTTTTTT.

Here the CDR3 DNA reads TGTGCCAGCAGTTACGGGGGGATTACTAACTATGGCTACACCTTC. The encoded protein is CASSYGGITNYGYTF. V gene TRBV6-5 combines with J gene TRBJ1-2; a possible D gene is TRBD1 (5 bases). CDR1 MNHEY and CDR2 SVGAGI come from the germline V gene. There are 15 residues in the CDR3. The V end was cut by 2 bases, the J end by 0 bases, with 10 bases between.

This chain connects TRBV11-3 to TRBJ1-1; D is unclear. V was pared by 2 bases and J by 0 bases, with 10 bases between. Germline CDR1 SGHNT, CDR2 YENEEA. This CDR3 is 15 amino acids long. CDR3 region: CASSLSGRMNTEAFF. The CDR3 DNA reads TGTGCCAGCAGCTTAAGCGGCAGGATGAACACTGAAGCTTTCTTT.

This clone was seen just once. V and J are TRBV27 and TRBJ2-6; TRBD1 matches at 7 bases. V lost 4 bases to trimming and J lost 0 bases; unmatched junction nucleotides: 3. The germline gives CDR1 MNHEY, CDR2 SMNVEV (reference sequence). The CDR3 spans 16 residues. The CDR3 DNA follows: TGTGCCAGCAGTTACGGACAGGTCTCTGGGGCCAACGTCCTGACTTTC. Encoded protein: CASSYGQVSGANVLTF.

This chain links TRBV11-3 with TRBJ1-2, with 7 bases lining up with TRBD1. The CDR3 runs to 17 residues. With V trimmed by 0 bases and J by 3 bases, 10 bases remained unmatched. Germline V lookup: CDR1 SGHNT, CDR2 YENEEA. In DNA form, the CDR3 reads TGTGCCAGCAGCTTAGATCTAAGTGCAGGGGGGCACTATGGCTACACCTTC. Protein: CASSLDLSAGGHYGYTF.

This chain joins TRBV27 and TRBJ2-1, with 9 bases aligning to TRBD2. Germline CDR1 MNHEY, CDR2 SMNVEV (reference sequence). The V segment lost 3 bases and the J segment 0 bases; nucleotides outside the gene matches: 0. CDR3 length: 15 residues. CDR3 in amino acids: CASSFSGSSYNEQFF. The DNA for the CDR3 is TGTGCCAGCAGTTTTAGCGGGAGCTCCTACAATGAGCAGTTCTTC.

J is TRBJ2-7 and V is TRBV28; D is unclear. The V gene's germline CDR1 is MDHEN and CDR2 SYDVKM. Trimming shortened V by 7 bases and J by 3 bases, and 7 bases separated the two germline ends. The CDR3 runs 11 residues. Written as DNA, the CDR3 is TGTGCCAGCACCGACGGCTACGAGCAGTACTTC. Residues: CASTDGYEQYF.

The V gene is TRBV23-1, the J gene TRBJ2-3; a weak D match, TRBD1 (6 bases). TRBV23-1 counts as an open reading frame of uncertain function. The CDR3 has 14 residues. V lost 8 bases and J lost 3, with 15 bases in between. The CDR3 DNA sequence: TGCGCCAGCGGTGGACAGTTGAATACAGATACGCAGTATTTT. It translates to CASGGQLNTDTQYF.

The chain employs TRBV6-5 and TRBJ2-2; D uncertain. CDR3 size: 14 residues. Trimming shortened V by 2 bases and J by 6 bases, and 10 bases separated the two germline ends. Germline lookup yields CDR1 MNHEY and CDR2 SVGAGI. The CDR3 loop reads CASSYGGGSGELFF. DNA of the CDR3: TGTGCCAGCAGTTACGGTGGCGGTTCCGGGGAGCTGTTTTTT.

This chain joins TRBV27 and TRBJ2-1; D not certain. V dropped 4 bases and J dropped 10 bases, with 17 bases sitting between them. Germline V gene sequence: CDR1 MNHEY, CDR2 SMNVEV (reference sequence). The CDR3 has 14 residues. The CDR3 here is CASSSRSSQREQFF. In DNA form, the CDR3 reads TGTGCCAGCAGTTCAAGGAGCTCCCAAAGGGAGCAGTTCTTC.

The CDR3 DNA reads as TGTGCCAGCAGCTTGGGCGGCAGGGTGAACACTGAAGCTTTCTTT. It translates to CASSLGGRVNTEAFF. The V call is TRBV5-4, the J call TRBJ1-1; D possibly corresponds to TRBD1 (5 bases). The V end was cut by 0 bases, the J end by 0 bases, with 9 bases between. CDR1 and CDR2 (germline): SGHNT, YYREEE (reference sequence). CDR3 size: 15 residues.

This rearrangement joins TRBV25-1 to TRBJ2-3; no clear D gene. This CDR3 contains 14 residues. V lost 5 bases and J lost 4, with 13 bases in between. Per the germline V gene, CDR1 is MGHDK and CDR2 is SYGVNS. For the CDR3, the DNA is TGTGCCAGCAGTCGTGCCAGCGAGCCAGATACGCAGTATTTT. Its translation: CASSRASEPDTQYF.